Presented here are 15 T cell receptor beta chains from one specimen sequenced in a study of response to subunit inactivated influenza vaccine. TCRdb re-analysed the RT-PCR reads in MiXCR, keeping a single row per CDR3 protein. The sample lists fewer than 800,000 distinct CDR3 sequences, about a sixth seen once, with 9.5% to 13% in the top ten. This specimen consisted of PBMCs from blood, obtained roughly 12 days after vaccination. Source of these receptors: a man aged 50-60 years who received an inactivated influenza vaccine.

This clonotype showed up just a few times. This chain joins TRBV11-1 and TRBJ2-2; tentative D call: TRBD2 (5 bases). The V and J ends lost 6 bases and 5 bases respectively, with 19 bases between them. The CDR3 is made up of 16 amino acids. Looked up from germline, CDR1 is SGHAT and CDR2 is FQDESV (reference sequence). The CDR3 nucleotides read TGTGCCAGCAGTTCCCGACTAAGACGGGCAACCGGGGAGCTGTTTTTT. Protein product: CASSSRLRRATGELFF. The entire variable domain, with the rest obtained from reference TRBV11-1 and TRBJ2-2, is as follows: EAEVAQSPRYKITEKSQAVAFWCDPISGHATLYWYRQILGQGPELLVQFQDESVVDDSQLPKDRFSAERLKGVDSTLKIQPAELGDSAMYLCASSSRLRRATGELFFGEGSRLTVL.

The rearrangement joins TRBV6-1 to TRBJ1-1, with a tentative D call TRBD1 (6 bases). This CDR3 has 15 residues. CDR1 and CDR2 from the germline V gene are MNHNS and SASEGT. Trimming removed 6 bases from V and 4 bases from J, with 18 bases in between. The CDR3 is CASSPGGQGRTEAFF. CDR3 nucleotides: TGTGCCAGCAGCCCGGGGGGGCAGGGTCGCACTGAAGCTTTCTTT.

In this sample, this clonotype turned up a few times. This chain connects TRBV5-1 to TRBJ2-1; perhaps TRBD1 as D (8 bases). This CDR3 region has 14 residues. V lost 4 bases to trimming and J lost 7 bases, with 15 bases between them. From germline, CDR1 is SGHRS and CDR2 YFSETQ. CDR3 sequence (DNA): TGCGCCAGCAGCCCTTTACAGGGGGGGAATGAGCAGTTCTTC. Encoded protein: CASSPLQGGNEQFF.

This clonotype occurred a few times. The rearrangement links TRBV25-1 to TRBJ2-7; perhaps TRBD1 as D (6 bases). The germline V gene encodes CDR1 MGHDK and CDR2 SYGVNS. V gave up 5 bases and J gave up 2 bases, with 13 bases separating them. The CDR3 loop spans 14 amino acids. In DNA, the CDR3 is TGTGCCAGCAGTATAACAGGGCGGACCTACGAGCAGTACTTC. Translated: CASSITGRTYEQYF.

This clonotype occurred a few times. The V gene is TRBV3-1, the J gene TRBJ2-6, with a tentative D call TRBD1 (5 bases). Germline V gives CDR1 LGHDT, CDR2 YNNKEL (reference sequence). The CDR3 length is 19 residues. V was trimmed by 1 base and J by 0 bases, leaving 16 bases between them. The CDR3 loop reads CASSQVFGQSFSGANVLTF. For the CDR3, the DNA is TGTGCCAGCAGCCAAGTGTTTGGACAATCGTTCTCTGGGGCCAACGTCCTGACTTTC. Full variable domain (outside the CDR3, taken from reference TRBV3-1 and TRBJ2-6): DTAVSQTPKYLVTQMGNDKSIKCEQNLGHDTMYWYKQDSKKFLKIMFSYNNKELIINETVPNRFSPKSPDKAHLNLHINSLELGDSAVYFCASSQVFGQSFSGANVLTFGAGSRLTVL.

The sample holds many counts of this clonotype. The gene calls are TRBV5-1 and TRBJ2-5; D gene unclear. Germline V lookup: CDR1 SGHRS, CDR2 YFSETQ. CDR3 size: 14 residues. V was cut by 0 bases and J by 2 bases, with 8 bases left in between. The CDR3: CASSLGPTQETQYF. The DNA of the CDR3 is TGCGCCAGCAGCTTGGGACCGACACAAGAGACCCAGTACTTC.

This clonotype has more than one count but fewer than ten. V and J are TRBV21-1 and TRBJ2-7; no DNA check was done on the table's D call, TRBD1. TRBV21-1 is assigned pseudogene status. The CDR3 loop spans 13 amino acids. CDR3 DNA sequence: TGTGCCAGCAACCTGGACAGGGATCACGAGCAGTACTTC. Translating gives CASNLDRDHEQYF.

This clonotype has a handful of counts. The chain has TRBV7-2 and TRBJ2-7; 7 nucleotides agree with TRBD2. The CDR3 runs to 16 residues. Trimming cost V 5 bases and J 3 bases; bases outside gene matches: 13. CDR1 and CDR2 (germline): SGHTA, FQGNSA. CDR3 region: CASSLFGGGVFYEQYF. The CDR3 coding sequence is TGTGCCAGCAGCCTATTCGGGGGAGGGGTATTCTACGAGCAGTACTTC.

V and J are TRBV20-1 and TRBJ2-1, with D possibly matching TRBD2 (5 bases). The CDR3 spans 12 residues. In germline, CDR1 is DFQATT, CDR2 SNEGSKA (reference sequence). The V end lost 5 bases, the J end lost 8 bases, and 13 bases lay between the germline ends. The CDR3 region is CSASGLSHEQFF. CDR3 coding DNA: TGCAGTGCTTCTGGACTGAGCCATGAGCAGTTCTTC.

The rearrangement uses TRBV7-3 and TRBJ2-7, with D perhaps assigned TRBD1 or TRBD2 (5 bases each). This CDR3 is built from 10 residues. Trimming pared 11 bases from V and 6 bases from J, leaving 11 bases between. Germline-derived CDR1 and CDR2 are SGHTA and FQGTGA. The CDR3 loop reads CAWGSGEQYF. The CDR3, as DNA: TGTGCCTGGGGGAGCGGCGAGCAGTACTTC.

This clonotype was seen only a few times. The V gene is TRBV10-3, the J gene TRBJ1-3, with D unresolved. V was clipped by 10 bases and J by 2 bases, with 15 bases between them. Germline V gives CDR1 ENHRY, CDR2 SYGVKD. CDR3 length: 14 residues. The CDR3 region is CATLQLSAGNTIYF. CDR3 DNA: TGTGCCACGCTACAATTAAGTGCTGGAAACACCATATATTTT.

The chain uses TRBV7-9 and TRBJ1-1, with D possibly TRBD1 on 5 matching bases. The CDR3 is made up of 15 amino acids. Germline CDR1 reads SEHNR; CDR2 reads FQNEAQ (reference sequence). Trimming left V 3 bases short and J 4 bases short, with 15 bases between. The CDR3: CASSLLGGRGTEAFF. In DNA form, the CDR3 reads TGTGCCAGCAGCTTGCTTGGGGGACGGGGCACTGAAGCTTTCTTT.

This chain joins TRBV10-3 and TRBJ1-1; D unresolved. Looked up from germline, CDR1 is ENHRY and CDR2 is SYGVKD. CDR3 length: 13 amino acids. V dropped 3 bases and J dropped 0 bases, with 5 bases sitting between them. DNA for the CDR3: TGTGCCATCAGTGAACAGCTGAACACTGAAGCTTTCTTT. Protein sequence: CAISEQLNTEAFF.

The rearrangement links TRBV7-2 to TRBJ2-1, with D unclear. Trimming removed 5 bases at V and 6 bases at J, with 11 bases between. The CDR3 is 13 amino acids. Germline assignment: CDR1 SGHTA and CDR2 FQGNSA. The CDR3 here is CASSPPRTNEQFF. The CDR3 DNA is TGTGCCAGCAGCCCTCCAAGGACCAATGAGCAGTTCTTC.

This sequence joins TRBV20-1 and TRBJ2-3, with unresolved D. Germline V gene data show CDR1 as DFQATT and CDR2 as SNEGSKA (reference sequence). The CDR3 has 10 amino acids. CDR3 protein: CSGRTDTQYF. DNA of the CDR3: TGCAGCGGGCGGACAGATACGCAGTATTTT.